Sequencing of this TCR beta chain was carried out in a study of T cell responses to AZD1222 COVID-19 vaccine. A note on this clone: As yet, its antigen is unknown.

The J segment lost 1 base and the V segment lost 1 base, leaving 4 bases of the junction unmatched. CDR1 is SGHRS, CDR2 YFSETQ, per germline. The CDR3 covers 16 residues. Notes on the study in general: Clonal diversity may have been underestimated, and the donors were mostly white British, with more females than males. Two AZD1222 administrations were followed by greater Spike-specific TCR breadth and depth.

Profiled with immunoSEQ multiplex PCR; TCRdb holds only in-frame clones, not every one. Altogether 70,000 to 95,000 clones are present, 85% to 95% being singletons, with the ten largest covering approximately 10%. This receptor was taken from an adult who received the AZD1222 COVID-19 vaccine. Sequences were derived from peripheral blood, sampled 28 days after the second AZD1222 dose. The chain employs TRBV5-1 and TRBJ2-2, with 7 nucleotides matching TRBD1. The CDR3 spells CASSLYSGGNTGELFF. In nucleotides, the CDR3 is TGCGCCAGCAGCTTGTATTCAGGGGGGAACACCGGGGAGCTGTTTTTT. Drawing the rest from reference TRBV5-1 and TRBJ2-2, the complete variable domain is KAGVTQTPRYLIKTRGQQVTLSCSPISGHRSVSWYQQTPGQGLQFLFEYFSETQRNKGNFPGRFSGRQFSNSRSEMNVSTLELGDSALYLCASSLYSGGNTGELFFGEGSRLTVL.